This T cell receptor (beta chain) derives from a study of T cell changes during pregnancy in multiple sclerosis. TCRdb's table, derived via immunoSEQ multiplex PCR, lists solely in-frame clones and lacks some. The sample consists of 20,000 to 30,000 clones, roughly 87% of them appearing once. The germline V gene encodes CDR1 GTSNPN and CDR2 SVGIG (reference sequence). Between the trimmed V and J ends, which lost 5 bases and 6 bases, there was a span of 28 bases. The CDR3 runs 17 residues. This clone was detected a few times. The source was CD8+ T cells from peripheral blood mononuclear cells, collected in the second trimester of pregnancy. The V gene is TRBV30, the J gene TRBJ1-1; D may be TRBD1 (6 bases). The source is a female donor with multiple sclerosis, enrolled in a pregnancy study. The CDR3 DNA reads as TGTGCCTGGGTCGCGGTACAGGGCCTTCCTGACGGTTCTGAAGCTTTCTTT. This sequence encodes CAWVAVQGLPDGSEAFF.